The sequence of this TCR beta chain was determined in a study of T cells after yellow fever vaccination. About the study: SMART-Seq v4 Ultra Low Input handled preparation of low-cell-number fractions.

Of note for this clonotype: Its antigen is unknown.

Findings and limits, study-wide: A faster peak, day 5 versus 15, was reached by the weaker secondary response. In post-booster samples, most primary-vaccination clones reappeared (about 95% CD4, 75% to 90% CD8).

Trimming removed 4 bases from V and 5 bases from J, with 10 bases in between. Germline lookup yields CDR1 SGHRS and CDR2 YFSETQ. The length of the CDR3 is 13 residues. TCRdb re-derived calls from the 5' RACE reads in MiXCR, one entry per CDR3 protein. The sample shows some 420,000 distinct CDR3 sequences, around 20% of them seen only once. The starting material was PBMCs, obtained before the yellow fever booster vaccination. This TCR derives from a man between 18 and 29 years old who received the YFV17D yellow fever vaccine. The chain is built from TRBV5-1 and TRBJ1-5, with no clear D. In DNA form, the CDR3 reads TGCGCCAGCAGCCCGCAGGTAGATCAGCCCCAGCATTTT. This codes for CASSPQVDQPQHF.